This is a list of T cell receptor beta chains from one sample in a study of blood T cells in healthy people across ages. One entry per CDR3 protein, called by TCRdb with MiXCR from the 5' RACE reads. Among about 620,000 distinct CDR3 sequences listed, 52% were seen once. The sample consisted of blood. Source of these receptors: a woman of 80 years or more in good health. The CDR3 runs from the conserved cysteine through the conserved F or W. A D gene is named only where the DNA matches it firmly. For some rows the clone size is stated as once, few or many, or as a class when expanded; others skip it.

j_gene,v_gene,abundance,d_gene,len,CDR3nt,CDR3aa
TRBJ2-7,TRBV25-1,-,-,13,TGTGCCAGCAGTGAATCTCTCTCCTACGAGCAGTACTTC,CASSESLSYEQYF
TRBJ2-7,TRBV5-5,-,-,15,TGTGCCAGCAGCTCCACTGGCCCAGCACCCTACGAGCAGAACTTC,CASSSTGPAPYEQNF
TRBJ2-7,TRBV25-1,many,-,10,TGTGCCAGCCGCTCCTACGAGCAGTACTTC,CASRSYEQYF
TRBJ1-1,TRBV7-3,-,-,15,TGTGCCAGCAGCTCGAGGACGGACGGGAACACTGAAGCTTTCTTT,CASSSRTDGNTEAFF
TRBJ2-7,TRBV12-3/TRBV12-4,few,-,14,TGTGCCAGCAGTTTAGGGGATGTCTCCTACGAGCAGTACTTC,CASSLGDVSYEQYF
TRBJ2-2,TRBV6-6,-,-,16,TGTGCCAGCAGTTACTCTTCGGGGGTGAGAACCGGGGGGCTGTTTTTT,CASSYSSGVRTGGLFF
TRBJ2-3,TRBV29-1,-,-,12,TGCAGCGGAGGGGGAGGCACAGATACGCAGTATTTT,CSGGGGTDTQYF
TRBJ2-1,TRBV9,many,TRBD1,16,TGTGCCAGCAGCGGCAACCGGGACAGGGATTACAATGAGCAGTTCTTC,CASSGNRDRDYNEQFF
TRBJ2-5,TRBV5-1,-,-,14,TGCGCCAGCAGCTTGGGCCAGAACTACAATGAGCAGTACTTC,CASSLGQNYNEQYF
TRBJ2-7,TRBV6-1,many,TRBD2,16,TGTGCCAGCAGTGAAATGGCTAGCGGGAGTGGGTACGAGCAGTACTTC,CASSEMASGSGYEQYF
TRBJ2-3,TRBV20-1,-,-,16,TGCAGTGCTAGAGATGGGTGGCAGGATATTAGAGATACGCAGTATTTT,CSARDGWQDIRDTQYF
TRBJ1-5,TRBV20-1,many,-,15,TGCAGTGCCACCCCCGGAGGGGAACAGGGTATAACCCAGCATTTT,CSATPGGEQGITQHF
TRBJ2-3,TRBV6-5,many,-,13,TGTGCCAGCAGTGACTCCTATGGGGATACGCAGTATTTT,CASSDSYGDTQYF
TRBJ1-6,TRBV5-1,many,-,17,TGCGCCAGCAGCTTAAACCAGATTCGGTGGCCGACTTCACCCCTCCACTTT,CASSLNQIRWPTSPLHF
TRBJ2-1,TRBV4-1,many,TRBD2,14,TGCGCCAGCAGGGCGGGGGGCAATTACAATGAGCAGTTCTTC,CASRAGGNYNEQFF
TRBJ2-5,TRBV29-1,-,-,13,TGCAGCGTTGAGACAGGGCGGGGGGAGACCCAGTACTTC,CSVETGRGETQYF
TRBJ2-5,TRBV20-1,-,-,12,TGCAGTGCTAGAGAGCAAGATTGGAGGAGGTACTTC,CSAREQDWRRYF
TRBJ2-7,TRBV7-6,many,-,15,TGTGCCAGCAGCTTAAACGGGAACAAGGCCTACGAGCAGTACTTC,CASSLNGNKAYEQYF
TRBJ2-3,TRBV6-5,-,-,15,TGTGCCAGCAGTTACACGCTAACGGACACAGATACGCAGTATTTT,CASSYTLTDTDTQYF
TRBJ2-1,TRBV7-2,-,TRBD1,17,TGTGCCAGCAGCTTTCTTAGGGGACAGGGGATTATGGGTGAGCAGTTCTTC,CASSFLRGQGIMGEQFF
TRBJ2-1,TRBV4-2,-,TRBD1,15,TGTGCCAGCAGCCAAGGACAGGGCGGGTCCAATGAGCAGTTCTTC,CASSQGQGGSNEQFF
TRBJ2-7,TRBV6-5,few,-,16,TGTGCCAGCAGTTACTCGGTGATCGGGCTATCCTACGAGCAGTACTTC,CASSYSVIGLSYEQYF
TRBJ2-5,TRBV29-1,many,TRBD1,12,TGCAGCGTCAGGACAGGGGAAGAGACCCAGTACTTC,CSVRTGEETQYF
TRBJ2-1,TRBV15,many,-,14,TGTGCCACCAGCGGTCGCGGATCATACAATGAGCAGTTCTTC,CATSGRGSYNEQFF